This T cell receptor (beta chain) was obtained from a study of post-analysis software for immune sequencing data. Whole-study findings and limits: Four or five TRBV segments occurring more often in patients than controls included TRBV5-6, TRBV5-1 and TRBV20-1. Samples sharing a preparation batch grouped tightly together when assessed by F measure.

About this clonotype itself: Its antigen is not known.

Unique molecular identifiers were carried by the TCR beta cDNA libraries. The authors obtained approximately 540,000 cDNA molecules from roughly 1 to 10 million T cells. From the PCR reads, TCRdb called clonotypes with MiXCR, one entry per CDR3 protein. The data show around 400,000 distinct CDR3 sequences, around 33% seen once. CDR3 length: 17 amino acids. The V gene's germline CDR1 is PRHDT and CDR2 FYEKMQ (reference sequence). Trimming took 3 bases from V and 4 from J, leaving 20 bases between them. Sequencing was done on a sample of blood. This receptor was identified in a girl aged 10 to 17 with multiple sclerosis. The chain is built from TRBV13 and TRBJ2-3; perhaps D is TRBD1 or TRBD2 (5 bases each). For the CDR3, the DNA is TGTGCCAGCAGCTTGGGTGGGGCCGGGACCCTACCAGATACGCAGTATTTT. It translates to CASSLGGAGTLPDTQYF.